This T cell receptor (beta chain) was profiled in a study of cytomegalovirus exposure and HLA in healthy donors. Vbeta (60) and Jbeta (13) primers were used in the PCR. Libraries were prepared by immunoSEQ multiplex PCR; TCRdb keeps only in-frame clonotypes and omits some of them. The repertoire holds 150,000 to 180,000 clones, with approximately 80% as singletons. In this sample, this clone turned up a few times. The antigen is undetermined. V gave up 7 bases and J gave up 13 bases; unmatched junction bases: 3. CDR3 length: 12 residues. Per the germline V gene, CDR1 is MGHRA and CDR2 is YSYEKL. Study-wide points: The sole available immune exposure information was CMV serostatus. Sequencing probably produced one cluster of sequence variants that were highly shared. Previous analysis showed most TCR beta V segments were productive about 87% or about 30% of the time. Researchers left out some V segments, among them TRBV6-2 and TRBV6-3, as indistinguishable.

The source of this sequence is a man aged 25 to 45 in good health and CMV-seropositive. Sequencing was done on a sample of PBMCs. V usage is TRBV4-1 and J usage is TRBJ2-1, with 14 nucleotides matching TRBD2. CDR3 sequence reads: CASKGTSGGQFF. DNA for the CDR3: TGCGCCAGCAAAGGGACTAGCGGGGGACAGTTCTTC.